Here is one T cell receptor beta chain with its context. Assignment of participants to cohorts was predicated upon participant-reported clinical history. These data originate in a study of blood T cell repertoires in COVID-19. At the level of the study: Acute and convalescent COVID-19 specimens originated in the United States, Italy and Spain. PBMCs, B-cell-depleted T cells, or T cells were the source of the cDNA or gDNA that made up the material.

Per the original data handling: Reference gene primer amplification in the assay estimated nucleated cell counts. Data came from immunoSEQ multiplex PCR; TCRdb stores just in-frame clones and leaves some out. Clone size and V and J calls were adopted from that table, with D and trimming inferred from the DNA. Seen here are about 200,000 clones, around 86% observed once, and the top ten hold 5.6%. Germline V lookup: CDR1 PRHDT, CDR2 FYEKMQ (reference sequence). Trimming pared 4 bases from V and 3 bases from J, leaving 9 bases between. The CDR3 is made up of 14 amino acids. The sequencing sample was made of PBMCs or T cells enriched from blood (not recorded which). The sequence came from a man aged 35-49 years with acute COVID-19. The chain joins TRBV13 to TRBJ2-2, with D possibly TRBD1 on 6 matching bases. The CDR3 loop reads CASSSNRDTGELFF. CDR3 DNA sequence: TGTGCCAGCAGCTCCAACAGGGACACCGGGGAGCTGTTTTTT. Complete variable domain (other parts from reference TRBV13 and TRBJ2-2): AAGVIQSPRHLIKEKRETATLKCYPIPRHDTVYWYQQGPGQDPQFLISFYEKMQSDKGSIPDRFSAQQFSDYHSELNMSSLELGDSALYFCASSSNRDTGELFFGEGSRLTVL.